The clone carrying this TCR beta chain was recorded once. 60 Vbeta and 13 Jbeta primers were used in PCR. Only in-frame clones appear in the TCRdb table, and some are missing; sequencing was by immunoSEQ multiplex PCR. Among about 140,000 clones listed, about 82% were seen once. This sample was included in a study of cytomegalovirus exposure and HLA in healthy donors. This CDR3 has 14 residues. The germline V gene has CDR1 LGHNA and CDR2 YNFKEQ. V was trimmed by 0 bases and J by 3 bases, leaving 5 bases between them. The clonotype originates from a male donor in good health and CMV-seronegative. Material for sequencing was PBMCs. The chain recombines TRBV4-2 with TRBJ2-2, with no clear D. CDR3 coding DNA: TGTGCCAGCAGCCAAGAAGGAGACACCGGGGAGCTGTTTTTT. Translated, it gives CASSQEGDTGELFF.